One and the same sample provided the 18 T cell receptor beta chains below, sequenced in a study of T cell responses to AZD1222 COVID-19 vaccine. Libraries were prepared by immunoSEQ multiplex PCR; TCRdb keeps only in-frame clonotypes and omits some of them. The profile shows about 96,000 clones, roughly 87% of them singletons. The specimen was peripheral blood, collected on day 0 of AZD1222 vaccination. All receptors come from an adult in good health.

The chain joins TRBV6-5 to TRBJ1-2; 9 nucleotides line up with TRBD1. The trim removed 6 bases at V and 1 base at J, leaving 0 bases unmatched. This CDR3 is 13 amino acids long. Germline lookup yields CDR1 MNHEY and CDR2 SVGAGI. The CDR3 here is CASRGQGNYGYTF. CDR3 nucleotides: TGTGCCAGCAGGGGACAGGGTAACTATGGCTACACCTTC.

CDR3: CASSLQEIYGYTF. CDR3 DNA sequence: TGCGCCAGCAGCTTGCAGGAGATCTATGGCTACACCTTC. V and J are TRBV5-1 and TRBJ1-2, with D hard to call. V lost 1 base and J 4 bases, leaving 8 bases between the germline ends. This CDR3 spans 13 amino acids. Per the germline V gene, CDR1 is SGHRS and CDR2 is YFSETQ.

Remarks on this clone: Compared with germline, one end of the junction differs, possibly owing to a read error. This chain joins TRBV13 and TRBJ1-6; tentative D call: TRBD1 (5 bases). Germline-derived CDR1 and CDR2 are PRHDT and FYEKMQ (reference sequence). CDR3 size: 14 residues. This chain's CDR3 is CASSLGVAGSPLHF. The CDR3 coding sequence is TGTGCCAGCAGCCTAGGGGTAGCAGGCTCACCCCTCCACTTT.

Here the CDR3 reads CASSDRPVGYEQYF. Written as DNA, the CDR3 is TGTGCCAGCTCAGATCGGCCAGTTGGTTACGAGCAGTACTTC. V is TRBV18 and J is TRBJ2-7; D uncertain. Germline V gene sequence: CDR1 KGHSH, CDR2 LQKENI. The ends were cut back, 5 bases at V and 4 bases at J, with 15 bases in the middle. CDR3 length: 14 amino acids.

The chain combines TRBV14 with TRBJ1-1; D ambiguous. This CDR3 has 13 amino acids. Germline V CDR1 and CDR2: SGHDN, FVKESK. The germline V and J ends were trimmed by 4 bases and 1 base, with 7 bases remaining between them. The CDR3 coding sequence is TGTGCCAGCAGCCGAGGGTCGAACACTGAAGCTTTCTTT. Amino acids: CASSRGSNTEAFF.

The J gene is TRBJ1-6, the V gene TRBV3-1 (or the pseudogene TRBV3-2); no firm D call. Deletions cut 3 bases from V and 0 bases from J, with 6 bases between. The CDR3 loop spans 15 amino acids. Germline V gives CDR1 LGHDT, CDR2 YNNKEL (reference sequence). The CDR3 loop reads CASSQQYSYNSPLHF. The CDR3 DNA sequence: TGTGCCAGCAGCCAGCAGTACTCCTATAATTCACCCCTCCACTTT.

The chain couples TRBV6-6 to TRBJ1-4, with D hard to call. Germline V gene data show CDR1 as MNHNY and CDR2 as SVGAGI (reference sequence). The V gene lost 5 bases and the J gene lost 3 bases, with 19 bases spanning the gap. The CDR3 runs to 17 residues. The DNA for the CDR3 is TGTGCCAGCAGTCCGAACCGGGCCGCAAGACCTAATGAAAAACTGTTTTTT. It translates to CASSPNRAARPNEKLFF.

CDR3 in amino acids: CASSRPTRELNTEAFF. The CDR3 nucleotides read TGTGCCAGCAGCCGCCCAACCCGGGAGCTAAACACTGAAGCTTTCTTT. This chain uses TRBV4-2 with TRBJ1-1; D unclear. Trimming stripped 4 bases from V and 2 bases from J, with 17 bases between. CDR3 length: 16 amino acids. Germline V CDR1 and CDR2: LGHNA, YNFKEQ.

There are a few counts of this clone. This rearrangement joins TRBV18 to TRBJ1-1, with 7 bases identical to TRBD1. Per the germline V gene, CDR1 is KGHSH and CDR2 is LQKENI. V lost 2 bases, J lost 1 base, and 7 bases stayed unmatched. The CDR3 is 16 amino acids. The CDR3 loop reads CASSPGPTGRNTEAFF. The CDR3 region has the DNA TGTGCCAGCTCACCAGGTCCGACAGGGAGGAACACTGAAGCTTTCTTT.

The rearrangement joins TRBV3-1 (or the pseudogene TRBV3-2) to TRBJ2-1; TRBD1 agrees at 8 bases. The CDR3 has 13 amino acids. Per the germline V gene, CDR1 is LGHDT and CDR2 is YNNKEL (reference sequence). Germline trimming cut 3 bases from V and 9 bases from J; bases unmatched to any gene: 4. The CDR3: CASSQSQGGEQFF. The CDR3, as DNA: TGTGCCAGCAGCCAGTCACAGGGGGGTGAGCAGTTCTTC.

A single count supports this clone. This CDR3 is CASSRNHGEKLFF. The CDR3 DNA reads as TGTGCCAGCAGCCGAAATCATGGGGAAAAACTGTTTTTT. V and J are TRBV12-3 or TRBV12-4 and TRBJ1-4; D call uncertain. The V gene lost 6 bases and the J gene lost 8 bases, with 13 bases spanning the gap. The CDR3 has 13 amino acids.

The V gene is TRBV19, the J gene TRBJ1-2, with 8 bases lining up with TRBD1. V lost 3 bases, J lost 3 bases, and 0 bases stayed unmatched. The germline V gene has CDR1 LNHDA and CDR2 SQIVND (reference sequence). The CDR3 loop spans 13 amino acids. The CDR3 region is CASSMTGDYGYTF. The CDR3 DNA reads TGTGCCAGTAGTATGACAGGGGACTATGGCTACACCTTC.

The chain couples TRBV12-3 or TRBV12-4 to TRBJ1-5; D gene unclear. Trimming removed 3 bases at V and 7 bases at J, with 7 bases between. The CDR3 length is 12 residues. CDR3 nucleotide sequence: TGTGCCAGCAGTTTTCAGCGACAGCCCCAGCATTTT. Translated: CASSFQRQPQHF.

This clone is a singleton in its sample. This chain connects TRBV28 to TRBJ2-7; D gene uncertain. Trimming shortened V by 3 bases and J by 3 bases, and 6 bases separated the two germline ends. CDR1 and CDR2 from the germline V gene are MDHEN and SYDVKM. The CDR3 sequence is 12 residues long. The CDR3 here is CASSFRFYEQYF. DNA for the CDR3: TGTGCCAGCAGTTTCAGGTTCTACGAGCAGTACTTC.

The chain has TRBV20-1 and TRBJ1-2; 8 bases are shared with TRBD1. This CDR3 contains 14 residues. After removal of 3 bases from V and 4 bases from J, the junction contained 7 bases not matched to a gene. Germline V lookup: CDR1 DFQATT, CDR2 SNEGSKA (reference sequence). CDR3 amino acids: CSASPPGQGYGYTF. CDR3 DNA sequence: TGCAGTGCTAGTCCCCCCGGACAGGGCTATGGCTACACCTTC.

V usage is TRBV7-3 and J usage is TRBJ1-1; D is unresolved. The germline gives CDR1 SGHTA, CDR2 FQGTGA. CDR3 length: 13 residues. V lost 5 bases to trimming and J lost 3 bases, with 10 bases between them. Written as DNA, the CDR3 is TGTGCCAGCAGCCCGTATCCGGACACTGAAGCTTTCTTT. This encodes CASSPYPDTEAFF.

The chain has TRBV19 and TRBJ1-2, with D possibly being TRBD1 (6 bases). The CDR3 is made up of 15 amino acids. The germline gives CDR1 LNHDA, CDR2 SQIVND (reference sequence). The V end lost 6 bases, the J end lost 0 bases, and 14 bases lay between the germline ends. The DNA for the CDR3 is TGTGCCAGTAGGCAGCCAGGACAGACTAACTATGGCTACACCTTC. As protein: CASRQPGQTNYGYTF.

J is TRBJ2-2 and V is TRBV9, with unresolved D. The CDR3 spans 12 residues. Per the germline V gene, CDR1 is SGDLS and CDR2 is YYNGEE. V was trimmed by 4 bases and J by 3 bases, leaving 4 bases between them. The CDR3 loop is CASSPHTGELFF. In nucleotides, the CDR3 is TGTGCCAGCAGCCCACACACCGGGGAGCTGTTTTTT. Combining the CDR3 with reference TRBV9 and TRBJ2-2 gives the whole variable domain DSGVTQTPKHLITATGQRVTLRCSPRSGDLSVYWYQQSLDQGLQFLIQYYNGEERAKGNILERFSAQQFPDLHSELNLSSLELGDSALYFCASSPHTGELFFGEGSRLTVL.